The 27 T cell receptor beta chains reported below all come from one sample, sequenced in a study of long-term antiretroviral therapy in people with HIV. Researchers ran immunoSEQ v3.0 at survey level. Only in-frame clones appear in the TCRdb table, and some are missing; sequencing was by immunoSEQ multiplex PCR. The data contain some 15,000 clones, about 80% of them singletons. The sample was unsorted PBMCs, taken 0.1 years after starting antiretroviral therapy. All receptors come from a young man with HIV.

The CDR3 nucleotides are TGTGCCAGCAGTCCCGGGGCACTCAATGAAAAACTGTTTTTT. Protein: CASSPGALNEKLFF. V gene TRBV6-6 combines with J gene TRBJ1-4; possible D gene TRBD1, 5 bases. The CDR3 is 14 residues long. CDR1 and CDR2 from the germline V gene are MNHNY and SVGAGI (reference sequence). Trimming took off 5 bases at V and 5 bases at J, with 12 bases between the two ends.

This rearrangement joins TRBV29-1 to TRBJ1-5; tentatively, D is TRBD1 (5 bases). V was trimmed by 5 bases and J by 6 bases, leaving 14 bases between them. Germline CDR1 is SQVTM and CDR2 is ANQGSEA. This CDR3 region has 13 residues. The CDR3 spells CSVRGRGSQPQHF. The CDR3 nucleotides read TGCAGCGTTAGGGGTAGGGGAAGTCAGCCCCAGCATTTT.

J is TRBJ2-1 and V is TRBV7-2; weak D call: TRBD1 (6 bases). Trimming pared 9 bases from V and 8 bases from J, leaving 11 bases between. The CDR3 is made up of 11 amino acids. Germline V CDR1 and CDR2: SGHTA, FQGNSA. CDR3: CASGGWDEQFF. The CDR3 nucleotides are TGTGCCAGTGGGGGCTGGGATGAGCAGTTCTTC.

The chain recombines TRBV6-6 with TRBJ2-5; perhaps TRBD2 as D (7 bases). CDR3 length: 12 amino acids. Germline values: CDR1 MNHNY, CDR2 SVGAGI (reference sequence). Trimming removed 11 bases from V and 5 bases from J, with 15 bases in between. The CDR3 sequence is CAVGAGAETQYF. The CDR3 bases are TGTGCCGTAGGGGCGGGGGCGGAGACCCAGTACTTC.

The count of this clone is one. This sequence joins TRBV13 and TRBJ2-2, with D hard to call. The V end lost 1 base, the J end lost 6 bases, and 3 bases lay between the germline ends. From germline, CDR1 is PRHDT and CDR2 FYEKMQ (reference sequence). The CDR3 is 12 amino acids. CDR3 sequence reads: CASSLAPGELFF. CDR3 DNA sequence: TGTGCCAGCAGCTTAGCTCCCGGGGAGCTGTTTTTT. The entire variable domain, with the rest obtained from reference TRBV13 and TRBJ2-2, is as follows: AAGVIQSPRHLIKEKRETATLKCYPIPRHDTVYWYQQGPGQDPQFLISFYEKMQSDKGSIPDRFSAQQFSDYHSELNMSSLELGDSALYFCASSLAPGELFFGEGSRLTVL.

The chain joins TRBV18 to TRBJ2-5; no definite D call. This CDR3 has 15 residues. CDR1 is KGHSH and CDR2 is LQKENI in the germline V gene. V shed 3 bases and J shed 0 bases, with 11 bases lying between them. The CDR3 nucleotides are TGTGCCAGCTCACCTCCCTGGTGGAACCAAGAGACCCAGTACTTC. Translating it yields CASSPPWWNQETQYF.

In DNA form, the CDR3 reads TGTGCCAGCAGTTACGATAGGAACAACTACGAGCAGTACTTC. This sequence encodes CASSYDRNNYEQYF. The V and J genes are TRBV6-6 and TRBJ2-7, with no clear D. There are 14 residues in the CDR3. Between the trimmed V and J ends, which lost 2 bases and 3 bases, there was a span of 11 bases. CDR1 MNHNY and CDR2 SVGAGI come from the germline V gene (reference sequence).

J is TRBJ2-3 and V is TRBV6-5; D is unresolved. This CDR3 is built from 14 residues. Germline V CDR1 and CDR2: MNHEY, SVGAGI. With 4 bases removed from V and 2 bases from J, the gap between germline ends came to 10 bases. For the CDR3, the DNA is TGTGCCAGCAGTTTAGCTCTCGACACAGATACGCAGTATTTT. Translated: CASSLALDTDTQYF.

V is TRBV27 and J is TRBJ2-3; 7 bases match TRBD2. The CDR3 spans 16 residues. V gave up 7 bases and J gave up 3 bases; unmatched junction bases: 13. The V gene's germline CDR1 is MNHEY and CDR2 SMNVEV (reference sequence). CDR3 DNA sequence: TGTGCCAGCAACCCCTGGGGGGGATTTGTGACAGATACGCAGTATTTT. Encoded protein: CASNPWGGFVTDTQYF.

This clone has only one observation. The chain has TRBV6-1 and TRBJ2-7, with D tentatively TRBD2 (6 bases). The CDR3 consists of 17 residues. V dropped 1 base and J dropped 1 base, with 17 bases sitting between them. Germline V gives CDR1 MNHNS, CDR2 SASEGT. The CDR3 here is CASSEGTWGDLSYEQYF. CDR3 DNA: TGTGCCAGCAGTGAAGGGACTTGGGGGGATTTGTCCTACGAGCAGTACTTC.

The chain is built from TRBV15 and TRBJ1-5; the D gene is possibly TRBD1 (5 bases). The CDR3 totals 13 residues. V gave up 3 bases and J gave up 4 bases, with 7 bases separating them. The germline CDR1 and CDR2 sequences are LNHNV and YYDKDF (reference sequence). Here the CDR3 reads CATSSNRNQPQHF. The CDR3 nucleotides read TGTGCCACCAGCAGTAACAGGAATCAGCCCCAGCATTTT.

V and J are TRBV7-2 and TRBJ1-5; D gene uncertain. There are 12 residues in the CDR3. Germline V gives CDR1 SGHTA, CDR2 FQGNSA. With 5 bases removed from V and 7 bases from J, the gap between germline ends came to 9 bases. CDR3 bases: TGTGCCAGCAGCCTCCCTTGGCAGCCCCAGCATTTT. As protein: CASSLPWQPQHF.

The genes are TRBV5-1 and TRBJ2-7; D gene uncertain. The CDR3 spans 15 residues. CDR1 SGHRS and CDR2 YFSETQ come from the germline V gene. Trimming shortened V by 2 bases and J by 4 bases, and 16 bases separated the two germline ends. CDR3 residues: CASSFSAQGPYEQYF. CDR3 bases: TGCGCCAGCAGCTTCAGTGCTCAAGGCCCTTACGAGCAGTACTTC.

The chain recombines TRBV19 with TRBJ1-2, with D maybe TRBD1 (5 bases). The CDR3 extends over 14 amino acids. CDR1 and CDR2 from the germline V gene are LNHDA and SQIVND (reference sequence). V dropped 3 bases and J dropped 7 bases, with 15 bases sitting between them. The CDR3 nucleotides read TGTGCCAGTAGTATCGGTGGGGCAGGGAGTGGCTACACCTTC. Amino acid sequence: CASSIGGAGSGYTF.

Judged by abundance, this clone is medium-sized (0.01 to 0.1%). V and J are TRBV4-3 and TRBJ2-7; D gene ambiguous. This CDR3 spans 15 amino acids. The germline V gene has CDR1 LGHNA and CDR2 YSLEER. V lost 1 base and J 0 bases, leaving 10 bases between the germline ends. CDR3 sequence reads: CASSQGSAPSYEQYF. Here the CDR3 DNA reads TGCGCCAGCAGCCAAGGGTCGGCCCCCTCCTACGAGCAGTACTTC.

In DNA form, the CDR3 reads TGCAGCGTTGCGGGGGGCCCCTCCTATGGCTACACCTTC. It encodes CSVAGGPSYGYTF. The chain couples TRBV29-1 to TRBJ1-2; the D gene is possibly TRBD1 (6 bases). V was clipped by 4 bases and J by 4 bases, with 13 bases between them. Germline lookup yields CDR1 SQVTM and CDR2 ANQGSEA. This CDR3 region has 13 residues.

This clone was observed once. This sequence joins TRBV14 and TRBJ1-1; D gene unclear. The CDR3 is 15 amino acids. V gave up 0 bases and J gave up 6 bases, with 14 bases separating them. Per the germline V gene, CDR1 is SGHDN and CDR2 is FVKESK. CDR3 sequence: CASSQDPVGRPEAFF. The CDR3 coding sequence is TGTGCCAGCAGCCAAGATCCAGTGGGGAGGCCTGAAGCTTTCTTT.

V gene TRBV5-4 combines with J gene TRBJ2-1; 9 positions match TRBD1. This CDR3 has 16 amino acids. V lost 4 bases, J lost 0 bases, and 5 bases stayed unmatched. CDR1 is SGHNT and CDR2 is YYREEE in the germline V gene (reference sequence). The CDR3 reads CASSPGQGNSYNEQFF. The DNA of the CDR3 is TGTGCCAGCAGCCCAGGACAGGGGAACTCCTACAATGAGCAGTTCTTC.

Details on this clone: Other DNA sequences from this sample encode an identical CDR3 as well. The chain has TRBV2 and TRBJ2-5, with 8 bases fitting TRBD2. J was trimmed by 2 bases and V by 3 bases; bases with no gene match: 5. The CDR3 is 15 amino acids. Germline assignment: CDR1 SNHLY and CDR2 FYNNEI. The CDR3 spells CASSDGGGGQETQYF. In nucleotides, the CDR3 is TGTGCCAGCAGTGACGGGGGGGGAGGTCAAGAGACCCAGTACTTC.

The rearrangement uses TRBV18 and TRBJ1-1, with D possibly TRBD1 on 6 matching bases. CDR1 and CDR2 from the germline V gene are KGHSH and LQKENI. The length of the CDR3 is 17 residues. Trimming left V 2 bases short and J 5 bases short, with 21 bases between. The CDR3 loop reads CASSPAGGARLGTEAFF. CDR3 nucleotides: TGTGCCAGCTCACCAGCGGGGGGCGCCCGGTTAGGGACTGAAGCTTTCTTT.

V gene TRBV9 combines with J gene TRBJ2-5; maybe TRBD1 (5 bases). The CDR3 runs to 15 residues. Germline lookup yields CDR1 SGDLS and CDR2 YYNGEE. Trimming took 7 bases from V and 2 from J, leaving 18 bases between them. CDR3 in amino acids: CASSSDTNQQETQYF. CDR3 in DNA: TGTGCCAGCTCCTCGGACACAAACCAACAAGAGACCCAGTACTTC. Filled out from reference TRBV9 and TRBJ2-5, the complete variable domain reads DSGVTQTPKHLITATGQRVTLRCSPRSGDLSVYWYQQSLDQGLQFLIQYYNGEERAKGNILERFSAQQFPDLHSELNLSSLELGDSALYFCASSSDTNQQETQYFGPGTRLLVL.

This chain uses TRBV7-9 with TRBJ2-5; tentatively, D is TRBD1 (6 bases). Germline V gene data show CDR1 as SEHNR and CDR2 as FQNEAQ (reference sequence). V lost 5 bases, J lost 1 base, and 11 bases lay in between. The CDR3 spans 14 residues. The CDR3 DNA reads as TGTGCCAGCAGCCCGCGGACAGCCCAAGAGACCCAGTACTTC. Protein product: CASSPRTAQETQYF. Full variable domain (remainder filled in from reference TRBV7-9 and TRBJ2-5): DTGVSQNPRHKITKRGQNVTFRCDPISEHNRLYWYRQTLGQGPEFLTYFQNEAQLEKSRLLSDRFSAERPKGSFSTLEIQRTEQGDSAMYLCASSPRTAQETQYFGPGTRLLVL.

This clone was seen once. The chain uses TRBV4-3 and TRBJ2-7, with D perhaps TRBD1 or TRBD2 (5 bases each). The CDR3 runs 15 residues. Germline assignment: CDR1 LGHNA and CDR2 YSLEER. V shed 1 base and J shed 3 bases, with 13 bases lying between them. The CDR3 DNA is TGCGCCAGCAGCCAAGCCTGGGACGGAAACTACGAGCAGTACTTC. Protein product: CASSQAWDGNYEQYF.

This clone was detected a few times. The rearrangement links TRBV10-3 to TRBJ2-1, with D unresolved. Between the trimmed V and J ends, which lost 2 bases and 0 bases, there was a span of 14 bases. The CDR3 totals 17 residues. CDR1 and CDR2 from the germline V gene are ENHRY and SYGVKD. The chain's CDR3 is CAISEVSQLNSYNEQFF. CDR3 bases: TGTGCCATCAGTGAGGTATCGCAACTCAACTCCTACAATGAGCAGTTCTTC.

DNA for the CDR3: TGTGCCTGGAGTGTAGCGGGAGGGCCCAAAAACATTCAGTACTTC. This encodes CAWSVAGGPKNIQYF. The chain employs TRBV30 and TRBJ2-4; 10 nucleotides match TRBD2. Per germline, CDR1 GTSNPN and CDR2 SVGIG (reference sequence). The CDR3 covers 15 residues. The V segment lost 0 bases and the J segment 2 bases; nucleotides outside the gene matches: 1.

The V gene is TRBV12-5, the J gene TRBJ2-7; perhaps TRBD2 as D (5 bases). The V gene lost 7 bases and the J gene lost 2 bases, with 18 bases spanning the gap. From germline, CDR1 is LGHNT and CDR2 FRNRAP. CDR3 size: 15 residues. CDR3 in amino acids: CASANGGGYTYEQYF. For the CDR3, the DNA is TGTGCTAGTGCCAACGGAGGCGGATATACCTACGAGCAGTACTTC.

V usage is TRBV19 and J usage is TRBJ2-1; D not certain. Germline V gene sequence: CDR1 LNHDA, CDR2 SQIVND (reference sequence). The V end was cut by 7 bases, the J end by 8 bases, with 18 bases between. CDR3 size: 14 residues. The DNA for the CDR3 is TGTGCCAGTAAGCAGGCCTTCAATACACATGAGCAGTTCTTC. Its translation is CASKQAFNTHEQFF.